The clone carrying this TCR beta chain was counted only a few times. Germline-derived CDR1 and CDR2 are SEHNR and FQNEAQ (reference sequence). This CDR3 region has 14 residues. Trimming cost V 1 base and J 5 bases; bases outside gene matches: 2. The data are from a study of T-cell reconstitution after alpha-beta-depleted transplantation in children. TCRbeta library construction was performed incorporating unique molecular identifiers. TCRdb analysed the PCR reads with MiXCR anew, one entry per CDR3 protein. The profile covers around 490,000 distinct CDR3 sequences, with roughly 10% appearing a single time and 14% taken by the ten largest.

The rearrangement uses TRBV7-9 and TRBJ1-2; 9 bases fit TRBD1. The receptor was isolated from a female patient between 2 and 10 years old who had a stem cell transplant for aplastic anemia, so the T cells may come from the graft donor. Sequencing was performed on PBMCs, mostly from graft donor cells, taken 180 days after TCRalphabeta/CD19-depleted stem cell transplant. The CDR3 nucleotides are TGTGCCAGCAGCTTAGGACAGGGGGAGTATGGCTACACCTTC. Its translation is CASSLGQGEYGYTF.